A single sample is the source of the 3 T cell receptor beta chains below, sequenced in a study of shared T cell receptors in the human thymus. Sequencing was performed with immunoSEQ multiplex PCR; in TCRdb, only in-frame clones are kept and a portion is missing. Seen here are 630,000 or so clones, roughly 86% observed once, and the top ten hold roughly 0.0094%. These records were also assigned to another study, of human thymus T cells.

Sequenced input: thymocytes. These receptors all stem from a boy less than two years old with a congenital heart defect.

V is TRBV19 and J is TRBJ1-5, with a possible D match to TRBD1 (5 bases). The CDR3 is 20 residues long. V was cut by 7 bases and J by 3 bases, with 31 bases left in between. CDR1 and CDR2 (germline): LNHDA, SQIVND (reference sequence). CDR3 in amino acids: CASTQYPPSTESPSNQPQHF. The CDR3 DNA reads TGTGCCAGTACCCAATACCCTCCCTCGACAGAATCGCCCTCCAATCAGCCCCAGCATTTT.

The chain carries TRBV14 and TRBJ1-2; D might be TRBD1 (6 bases). The germline V gene has CDR1 SGHDN and CDR2 FVKESK. The V end was cut by 1 base, the J end by 0 bases, with 9 bases between. The CDR3 is 15 residues long. Here the CDR3 reads CASSQAGAANYGYTF. The CDR3 bases are TGTGCCAGCAGCCAAGCAGGGGCGGCTAACTATGGCTACACCTTC.

As for this clone: Additional DNA sequences in this sample encode the identical CDR3. The rearrangement links TRBV5-1 to TRBJ2-7, with 9 bases that match TRBD2. With V trimmed by 6 bases and J by 3 bases, 13 bases remained unmatched. This CDR3 is 16 amino acids long. CDR1 and CDR2 (germline): SGHRS, YFSETQ. In DNA, the CDR3 is TGCGCCAGCACCCCGGGGCCGGGGACTAGCAACTACGAGCAGTACTTC. This encodes CASTPGPGTSNYEQYF.